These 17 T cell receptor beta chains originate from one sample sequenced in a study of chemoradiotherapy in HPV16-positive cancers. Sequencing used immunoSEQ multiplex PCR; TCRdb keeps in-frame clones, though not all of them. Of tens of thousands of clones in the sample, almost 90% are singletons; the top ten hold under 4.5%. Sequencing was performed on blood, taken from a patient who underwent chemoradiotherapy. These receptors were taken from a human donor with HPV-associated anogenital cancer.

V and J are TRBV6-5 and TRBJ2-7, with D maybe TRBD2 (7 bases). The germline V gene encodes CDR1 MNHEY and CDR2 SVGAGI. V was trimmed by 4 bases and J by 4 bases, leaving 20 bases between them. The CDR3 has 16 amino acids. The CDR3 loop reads CASSSLLGGGIYEQYF. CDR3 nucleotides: TGTGCCAGCAGTTCCCTCCTTGGCGGGGGCATATACGAGCAGTACTTC.

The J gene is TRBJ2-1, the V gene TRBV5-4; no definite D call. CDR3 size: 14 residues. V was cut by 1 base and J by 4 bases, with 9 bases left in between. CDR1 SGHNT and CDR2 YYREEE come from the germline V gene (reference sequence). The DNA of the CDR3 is TGTGCCAGCAGCTTGAGTCTGAATTACAATGAGCAGTTCTTC. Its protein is CASSLSLNYNEQFF.

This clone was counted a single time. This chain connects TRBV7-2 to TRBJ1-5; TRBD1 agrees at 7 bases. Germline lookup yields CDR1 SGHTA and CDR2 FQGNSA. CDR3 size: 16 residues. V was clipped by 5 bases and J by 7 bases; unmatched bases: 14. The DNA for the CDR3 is TGTGCCAGCAGCCCCAGGACAGGAAGGGTTGGGCAGCCCCAGCATTTT. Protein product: CASSPRTGRVGQPQHF.

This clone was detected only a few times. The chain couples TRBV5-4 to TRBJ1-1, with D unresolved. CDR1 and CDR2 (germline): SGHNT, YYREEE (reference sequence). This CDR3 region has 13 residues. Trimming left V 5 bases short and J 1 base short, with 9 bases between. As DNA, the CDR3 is TGTGCCAGCAGGTTTATAGGGAACACTGAAGCTTTCTTT. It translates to CASRFIGNTEAFF.

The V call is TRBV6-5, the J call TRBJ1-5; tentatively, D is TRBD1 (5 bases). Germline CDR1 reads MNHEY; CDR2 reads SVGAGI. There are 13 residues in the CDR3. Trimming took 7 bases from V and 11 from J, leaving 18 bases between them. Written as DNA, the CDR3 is TGTGCCAGCAAGGGGCAGTATAATTCGGCCCAGCATTTT. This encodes CASKGQYNSAQHF.

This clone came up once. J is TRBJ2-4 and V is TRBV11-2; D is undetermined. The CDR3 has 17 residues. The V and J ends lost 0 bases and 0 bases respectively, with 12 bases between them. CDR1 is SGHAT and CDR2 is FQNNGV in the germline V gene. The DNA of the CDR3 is TGTGCCAGCAGCTTAGAAACGCGGTCTCTAGCCAAAAACATTCAGTACTTC. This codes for CASSLETRSLAKNIQYF.

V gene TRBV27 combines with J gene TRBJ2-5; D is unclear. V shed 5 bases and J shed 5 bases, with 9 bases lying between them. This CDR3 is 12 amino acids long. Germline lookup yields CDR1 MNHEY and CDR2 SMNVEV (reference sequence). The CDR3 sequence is CASSPTGETQYF. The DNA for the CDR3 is TGTGCCAGCAGTCCGACCGGGGAGACCCAGTACTTC.

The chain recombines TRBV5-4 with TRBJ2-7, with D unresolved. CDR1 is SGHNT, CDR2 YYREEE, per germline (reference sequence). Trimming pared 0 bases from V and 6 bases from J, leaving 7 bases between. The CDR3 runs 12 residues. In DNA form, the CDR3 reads TGTGCCAGCAGCTTGGCCCCAGGCGAGCAGTACTTC. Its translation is CASSLAPGEQYF.

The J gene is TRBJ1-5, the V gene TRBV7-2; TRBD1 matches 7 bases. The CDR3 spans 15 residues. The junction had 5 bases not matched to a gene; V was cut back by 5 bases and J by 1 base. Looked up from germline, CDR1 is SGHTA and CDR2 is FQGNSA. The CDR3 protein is CASSLTGESNQPQHF. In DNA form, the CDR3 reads TGTGCCAGCAGCCTCACAGGGGAGAGCAATCAGCCCCAGCATTTT.

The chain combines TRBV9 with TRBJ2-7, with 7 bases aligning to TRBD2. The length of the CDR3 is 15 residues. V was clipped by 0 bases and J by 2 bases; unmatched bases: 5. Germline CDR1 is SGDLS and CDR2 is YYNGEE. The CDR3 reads CASSVESGETYEQYF. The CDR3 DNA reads TGTGCCAGCAGCGTAGAAAGCGGGGAGACCTACGAGCAGTACTTC.

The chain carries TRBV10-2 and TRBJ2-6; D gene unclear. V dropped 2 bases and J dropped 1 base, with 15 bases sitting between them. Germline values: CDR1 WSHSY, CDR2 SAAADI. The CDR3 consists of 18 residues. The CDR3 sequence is CASSERLPRSSGANVLTF. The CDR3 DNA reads TGCGCCAGCAGTGAGCGTCTCCCCAGGTCTTCTGGGGCCAACGTCCTGACTTTC.

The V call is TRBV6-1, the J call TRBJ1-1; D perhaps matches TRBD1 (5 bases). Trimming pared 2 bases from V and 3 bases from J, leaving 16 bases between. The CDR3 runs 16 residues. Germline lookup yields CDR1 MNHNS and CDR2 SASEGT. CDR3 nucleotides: TGTGCCAGCAGTGAACAGTTGGCAGGGACGGACACTGAAGCTTTCTTT. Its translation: CASSEQLAGTDTEAFF.

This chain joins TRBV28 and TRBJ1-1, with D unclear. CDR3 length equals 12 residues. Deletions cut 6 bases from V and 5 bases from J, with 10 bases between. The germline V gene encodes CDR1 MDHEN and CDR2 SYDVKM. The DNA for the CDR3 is TGTGCCAGCAGAGGTGGGAGGACTGAAGCTTTCTTT. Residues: CASRGGRTEAFF.

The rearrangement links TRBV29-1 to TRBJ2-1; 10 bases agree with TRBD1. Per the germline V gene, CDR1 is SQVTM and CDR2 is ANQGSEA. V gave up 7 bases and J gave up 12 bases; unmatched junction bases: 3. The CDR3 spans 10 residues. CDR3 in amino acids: CSAGQGPQFF. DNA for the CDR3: TGCAGCGCGGGACAGGGGCCGCAGTTCTTC.

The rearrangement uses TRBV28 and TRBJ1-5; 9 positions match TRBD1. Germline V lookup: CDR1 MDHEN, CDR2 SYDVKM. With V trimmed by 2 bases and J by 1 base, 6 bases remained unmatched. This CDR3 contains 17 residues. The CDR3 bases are TGTGCCAGCAGTTTACGGGGGACAGGGTCAAGCAATCAGCCCCAGCATTTT. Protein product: CASSLRGTGSSNQPQHF.

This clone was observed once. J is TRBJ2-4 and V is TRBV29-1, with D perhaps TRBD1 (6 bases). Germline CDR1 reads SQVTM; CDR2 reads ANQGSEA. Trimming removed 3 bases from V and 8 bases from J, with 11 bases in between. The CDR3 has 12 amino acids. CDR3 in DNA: TGCAGCGTTGACCAGGGGCGGGACATTCAGTACTTC. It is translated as CSVDQGRDIQYF.

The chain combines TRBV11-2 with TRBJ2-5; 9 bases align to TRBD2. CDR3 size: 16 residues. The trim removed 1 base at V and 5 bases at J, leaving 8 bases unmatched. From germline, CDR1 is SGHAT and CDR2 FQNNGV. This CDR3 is CASSLAGGGAGETQYF. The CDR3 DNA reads TGTGCCAGCAGCTTAGCGGGCGGGGGGGCCGGTGAGACCCAGTACTTC.